This entry lists 14 T cell receptor beta chains sequenced from one sample in a study of T cells in Graves' hyperthyroidism and ophthalmopathy. Researchers took RNA transcripts and amplified the TCR beta CDR3 regions from them. A set of HTBI primers served as the primers for a first-round RT-PCR of the TCR CDR3. Each CDR3 protein is one row after TCRdb ran MiXCR on the multiplex PCR reads. The sample yields about 570,000 distinct CDR3 sequences, about 45% seen once. The sequenced sample consisted of peripheral blood or thyroid tissue (not recorded which). These receptors originate from an adult woman with Graves' disease, either hyperthyroidism or ophthalmopathy (not recorded which).

The J gene is TRBJ2-1, the V gene TRBV15; D not certain. V lost 0 bases, J lost 0 bases, and 9 bases lay in between. Germline V CDR1 and CDR2: LNHNV, YYDKDF (reference sequence). The CDR3 has 16 amino acids. CDR3: CATSRDRVSSYNEQFF. The CDR3 bases are TGTGCCACCAGCAGAGATAGGGTGAGCTCCTACAATGAGCAGTTCTTC.

This clonotype was seen ten or more times. The chain couples TRBV6-6 to TRBJ1-1; D not resolved. The CDR3 spans 15 residues. Trimming stripped 1 base from V and 3 bases from J, with 12 bases between. Germline V gives CDR1 MNHNY, CDR2 SVGAGI (reference sequence). DNA of the CDR3: TGTGCCAGCAGTTACTTCCCGGGGTGGGACACTGAAGCTTTCTTT. It codes for CASSYFPGWDTEAFF.

This clonotype has ten or more counts. V and J are TRBV20-1 and TRBJ2-7; the D is unclear. In germline, CDR1 is DFQATT, CDR2 SNEGSKA (reference sequence). This CDR3 has 12 amino acids. Trimming removed 0 bases from V and 7 bases from J, with 10 bases in between. The CDR3 loop is CSARDAPREQYF. The CDR3 coding sequence is TGCAGTGCTAGAGATGCCCCTAGGGAGCAGTACTTC.

There are many counts of this clonotype. This chain uses TRBV20-1 with TRBJ2-7; 8 bases are shared with TRBD2. The V and J ends lost 8 bases and 3 bases, in that order; junction bases with no gene match: 9. CDR1 and CDR2 from the germline V gene are DFQATT and SNEGSKA (reference sequence). The CDR3 sequence is 13 residues long. Written as DNA, the CDR3 is TGCAGTCTCAAGCGACTAGCGCACTACGAGCAGTACTTC. This codes for CSLKRLAHYEQYF.

This rearrangement joins TRBV7-2 to TRBJ1-1, with D possibly being TRBD1 (5 bases). Trimming left V 5 bases short and J 4 bases short, with 11 bases between. The germline V gene encodes CDR1 SGHTA and CDR2 FQGNSA. This CDR3 is 13 amino acids long. DNA of the CDR3: TGTGCCAGCAGCCACGGGGCGGGCACTGAAGCTTTCTTT. As protein: CASSHGAGTEAFF.

The DNA for the CDR3 is TGCGCCAGCAGCTTGACCGGGACAGGGATGGCTTTCTTT. It encodes CASSLTGTGMAFF. This rearrangement joins TRBV5-1 to TRBJ1-1, with 9 bases aligning to TRBD1. The CDR3 totals 13 residues. Germline CDR1 reads SGHRS; CDR2 reads YFSETQ. V was pared by 1 base and J by 11 bases, with 6 bases of the junction left unmatched.

The gene calls are TRBV18 and TRBJ1-2; 11 bases match TRBD1. Germline trimming cut 4 bases from V and 4 bases from J; bases unmatched to any gene: 5. CDR3 length equals 15 residues. The germline V gene encodes CDR1 KGHSH and CDR2 LQKENI. Written as DNA, the CDR3 is TGTGCCAGCTCACAAAGGACAGGGGGCGTCTATGGCTACACCTTC. This encodes CASSQRTGGVYGYTF.

This clonotype was observed a single time. This chain connects TRBV7-2 to TRBJ2-7; D unclear. The CDR3 has 14 amino acids. Germline V gives CDR1 SGHTA, CDR2 FQGNSA. V gave up 1 base and J gave up 6 bases, with 13 bases separating them. CDR3 DNA: TGTGCCAGCAGCTTAGGATTCGGAGATGGCGAGCAGTACTTC. Amino acids: CASSLGFGDGEQYF.

This clonotype was seen repeatedly, ten times or more. The chain uses TRBV19 and TRBJ2-5, with 11 bases lining up with TRBD2. V lost 8 bases and J lost 3; bases outside the gene matches: 14. This CDR3 is 17 amino acids long. CDR1 is LNHDA and CDR2 is SQIVND in the germline V gene (reference sequence). The CDR3 sequence is CASAPHGASGRKETQYF. CDR3 DNA: TGTGCCAGTGCCCCTCACGGCGCTAGCGGGAGGAAAGAGACCCAGTACTTC.

This clonotype has a handful of counts. The V and J genes are TRBV19 and TRBJ2-6; 11 bases align to TRBD1. The CDR3 loop spans 14 amino acids. Trimming removed 9 bases from V and 9 bases from J; junction bases left unmatched: 7. Germline-derived CDR1 and CDR2 are LNHDA and SQIVND (reference sequence). CDR3 nucleotides: TGTGCCAGCCGGTGGGACAGGGGGAGCAACGTCCTGACTTTC. It encodes CASRWDRGSNVLTF. Combining the CDR3 with reference TRBV19 and TRBJ2-6 gives the whole variable domain DGGITQSPKYLFRKEGQNVTLSCEQNLNHDAMYWYRQDPGQGLRLIYYSQIVNDFQKGDIAEGYSVSREKKESFPLTVTSAQKNPTAFYLCASRWDRGSNVLTFGAGSRLTVL.

The V gene is TRBV15, the J gene TRBJ1-5; the D gene is possibly TRBD1 (5 bases). This CDR3 comprises 16 residues. V was shortened by 3 bases and J by 6 bases, with 18 bases between the two germline ends. The germline V gene has CDR1 LNHNV and CDR2 YYDKDF (reference sequence). CDR3 bases: TGTGCCACCAGCAGTGACCGGGGCCGCAATCTTCAGCCCCAGCATTTT. Translating it yields CATSSDRGRNLQPQHF.

The chain is built from TRBV2 and TRBJ1-1; 7 positions match TRBD1. Trimming cost V 5 bases and J 1 base; bases outside gene matches: 16. The germline V gene encodes CDR1 SNHLY and CDR2 FYNNEI. This CDR3 contains 18 residues. The CDR3 here is CASSPPLIGGLGNTEAFF. The CDR3 bases are TGTGCCAGCAGTCCACCCCTGATAGGGGGCTTAGGGAACACTGAAGCTTTCTTT.

This clonotype showed up many times. The chain joins TRBV28 to TRBJ2-5; D is unclear. Per the germline V gene, CDR1 is MDHEN and CDR2 is SYDVKM. The CDR3 runs to 12 residues. The V and J ends lost 6 bases and 4 bases respectively, with 9 bases between them. CDR3 region: CASSAPGETQYF. The CDR3 DNA reads TGTGCCAGCAGCGCCCCTGGAGAGACCCAGTACTTC.

This clonotype was seen at least ten times. This rearrangement joins TRBV20-1 to TRBJ1-1; the D gene is possibly TRBD1 (5 bases). Germline CDR1 reads DFQATT; CDR2 reads SNEGSKA (reference sequence). The CDR3 has 15 residues. The ends were cut back, 0 bases at V and 4 bases at J, with 15 bases in the middle. CDR3 sequence reads: CSARDSGRSGTEAFF. The DNA for the CDR3 is TGCAGTGCTAGAGATTCGGGGCGCTCGGGCACTGAAGCTTTCTTT.